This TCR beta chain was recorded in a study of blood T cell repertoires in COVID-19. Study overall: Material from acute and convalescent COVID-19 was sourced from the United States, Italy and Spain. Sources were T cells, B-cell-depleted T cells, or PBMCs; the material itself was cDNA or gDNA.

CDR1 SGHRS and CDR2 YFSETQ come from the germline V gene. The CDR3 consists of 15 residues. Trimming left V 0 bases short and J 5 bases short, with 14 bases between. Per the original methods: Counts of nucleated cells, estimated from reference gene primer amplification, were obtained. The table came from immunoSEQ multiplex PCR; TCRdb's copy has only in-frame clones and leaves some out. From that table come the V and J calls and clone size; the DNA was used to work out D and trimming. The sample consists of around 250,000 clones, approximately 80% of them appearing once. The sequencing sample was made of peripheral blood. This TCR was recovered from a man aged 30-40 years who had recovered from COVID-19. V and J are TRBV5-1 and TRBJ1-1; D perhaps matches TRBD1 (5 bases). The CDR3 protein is CASSLENPGRTEAFF. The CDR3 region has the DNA TGCGCCAGCAGCTTGGAAAATCCAGGGAGGACTGAAGCTTTCTTT.